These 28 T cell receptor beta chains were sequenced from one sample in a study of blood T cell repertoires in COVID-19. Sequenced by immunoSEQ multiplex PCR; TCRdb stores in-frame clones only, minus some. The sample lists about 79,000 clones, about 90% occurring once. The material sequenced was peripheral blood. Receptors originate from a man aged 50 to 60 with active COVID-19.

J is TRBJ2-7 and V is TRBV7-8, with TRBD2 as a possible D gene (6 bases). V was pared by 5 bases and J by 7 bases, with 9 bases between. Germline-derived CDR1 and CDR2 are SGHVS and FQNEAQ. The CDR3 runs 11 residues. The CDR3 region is CASSQRGEQYF. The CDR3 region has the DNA TGTGCCAGCAGCCAACGGGGGGAGCAGTACTTC.

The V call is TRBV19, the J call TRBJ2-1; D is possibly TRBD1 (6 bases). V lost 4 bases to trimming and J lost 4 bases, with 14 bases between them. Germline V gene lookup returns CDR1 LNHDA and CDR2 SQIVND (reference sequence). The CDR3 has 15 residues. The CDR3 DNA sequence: TGTGCCAGTAGTACCAACAGGGTACCATACAATGAGCAGTTCTTC. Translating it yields CASSTNRVPYNEQFF.

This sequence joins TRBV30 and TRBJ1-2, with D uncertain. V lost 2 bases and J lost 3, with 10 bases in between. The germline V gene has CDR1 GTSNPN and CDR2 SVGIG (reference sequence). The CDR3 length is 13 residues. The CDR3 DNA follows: TGTGCCTGGAGTAAGTACACCGACTATGGCTACACCTTC. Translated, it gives CAWSKYTDYGYTF.

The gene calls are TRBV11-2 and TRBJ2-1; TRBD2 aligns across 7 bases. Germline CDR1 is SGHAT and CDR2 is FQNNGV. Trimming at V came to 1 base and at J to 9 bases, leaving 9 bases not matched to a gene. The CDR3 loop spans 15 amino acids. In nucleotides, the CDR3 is TGTGCCAGCAGCTTAGGCGCGGGAGAATGGTTTGAGCAGTTCTTC. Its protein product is CASSLGAGEWFEQFF.

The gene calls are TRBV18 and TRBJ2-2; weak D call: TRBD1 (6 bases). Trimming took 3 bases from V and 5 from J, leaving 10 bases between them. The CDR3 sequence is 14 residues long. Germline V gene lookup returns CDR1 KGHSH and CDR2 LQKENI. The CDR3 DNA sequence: TGTGCCAGCTCACCGACAGGTGGGACCGGGGAGCTGTTTTTT. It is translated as CASSPTGGTGELFF.

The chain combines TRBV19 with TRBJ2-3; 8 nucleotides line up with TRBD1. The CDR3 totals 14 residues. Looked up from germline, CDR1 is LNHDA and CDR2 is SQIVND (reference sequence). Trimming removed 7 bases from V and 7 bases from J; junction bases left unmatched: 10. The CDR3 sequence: CASKPGTGANTQYF. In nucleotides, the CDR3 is TGTGCCAGTAAACCGGGGACAGGAGCAAATACGCAGTATTTT.

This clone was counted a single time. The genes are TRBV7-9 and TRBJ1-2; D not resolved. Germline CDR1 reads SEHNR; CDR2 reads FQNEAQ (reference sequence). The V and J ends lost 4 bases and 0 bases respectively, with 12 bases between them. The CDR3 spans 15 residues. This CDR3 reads CASSSPHEANYGYTF. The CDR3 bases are TGTGCCAGCAGCTCCCCTCACGAGGCTAACTATGGCTACACCTTC.

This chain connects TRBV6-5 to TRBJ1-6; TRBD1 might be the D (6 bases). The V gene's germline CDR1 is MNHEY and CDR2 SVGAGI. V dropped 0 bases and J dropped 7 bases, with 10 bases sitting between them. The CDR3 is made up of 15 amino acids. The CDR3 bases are TGTGCCAGCAGTTACTCAGCAGGGGACAATTCACCCCTCCACTTT. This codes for CASSYSAGDNSPLHF.

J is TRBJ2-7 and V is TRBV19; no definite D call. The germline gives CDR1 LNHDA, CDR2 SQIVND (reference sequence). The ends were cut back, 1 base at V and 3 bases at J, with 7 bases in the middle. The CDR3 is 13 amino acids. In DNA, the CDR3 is TGTGCCAGTAGTATAGGTCTTCTCTACGAGCAGTACTTC. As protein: CASSIGLLYEQYF.

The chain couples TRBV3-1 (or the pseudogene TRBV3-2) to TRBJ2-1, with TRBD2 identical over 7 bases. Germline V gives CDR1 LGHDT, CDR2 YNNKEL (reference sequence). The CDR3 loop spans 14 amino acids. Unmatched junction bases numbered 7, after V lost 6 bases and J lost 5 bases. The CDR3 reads CASRAAGRHNEQFF. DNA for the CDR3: TGTGCCAGCAGGGCAGCGGGGCGTCACAATGAGCAGTTCTTC.

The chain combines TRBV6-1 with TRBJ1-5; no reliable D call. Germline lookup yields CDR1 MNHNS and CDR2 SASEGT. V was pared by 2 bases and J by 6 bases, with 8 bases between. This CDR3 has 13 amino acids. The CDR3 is CASSERPGQPQHF. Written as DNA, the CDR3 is TGTGCCAGCAGTGAAAGGCCGGGTCAGCCCCAGCATTTT.

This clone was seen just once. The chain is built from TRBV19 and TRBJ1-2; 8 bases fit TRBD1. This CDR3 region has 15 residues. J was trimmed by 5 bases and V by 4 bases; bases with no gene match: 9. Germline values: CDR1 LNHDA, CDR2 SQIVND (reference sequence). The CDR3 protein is CASSRPDRDSYGYTF. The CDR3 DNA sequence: TGTGCCAGTAGTAGACCGGACAGGGATTCGTATGGCTACACCTTC.

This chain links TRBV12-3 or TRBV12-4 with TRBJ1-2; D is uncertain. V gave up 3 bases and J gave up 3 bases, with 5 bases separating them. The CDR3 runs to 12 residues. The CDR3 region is CASSFGDYGYTF. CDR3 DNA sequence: TGTGCCAGCAGTTTCGGGGACTATGGCTACACCTTC.

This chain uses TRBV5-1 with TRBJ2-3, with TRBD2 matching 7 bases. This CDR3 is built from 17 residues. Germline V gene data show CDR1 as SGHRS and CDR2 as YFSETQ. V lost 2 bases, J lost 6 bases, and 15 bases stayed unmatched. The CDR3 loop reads CASSLGLAVAGFDTQYF. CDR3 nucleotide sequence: TGCGCCAGCAGCTTAGGTCTAGCGGTGGCCGGTTTCGATACGCAGTATTTT. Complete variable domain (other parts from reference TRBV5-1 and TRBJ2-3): KAGVTQTPRYLIKTRGQQVTLSCSPISGHRSVSWYQQTPGQGLQFLFEYFSETQRNKGNFPGRFSGRQFSNSRSEMNVSTLELGDSALYLCASSLGLAVAGFDTQYFGPGTRLTVL.

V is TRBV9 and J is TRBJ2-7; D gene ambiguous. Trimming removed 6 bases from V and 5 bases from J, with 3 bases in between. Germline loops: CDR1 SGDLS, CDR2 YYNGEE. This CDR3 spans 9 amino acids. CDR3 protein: CASINEQYF. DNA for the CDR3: TGTGCCAGCATCAACGAGCAGTACTTC.

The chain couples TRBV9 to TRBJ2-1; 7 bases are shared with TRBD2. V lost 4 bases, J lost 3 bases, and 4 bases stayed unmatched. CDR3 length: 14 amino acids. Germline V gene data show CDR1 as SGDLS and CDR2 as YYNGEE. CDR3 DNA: TGTGCCAGCAGCAGCGGGATGGGCTACAATGAGCAGTTCTTC. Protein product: CASSSGMGYNEQFF.

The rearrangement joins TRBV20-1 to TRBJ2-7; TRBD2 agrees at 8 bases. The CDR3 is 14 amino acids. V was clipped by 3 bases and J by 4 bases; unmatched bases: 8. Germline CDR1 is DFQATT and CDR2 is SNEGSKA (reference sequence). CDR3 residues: CSASNPAGVYEQYF. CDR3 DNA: TGCAGTGCTAGTAATCCAGCGGGAGTGTACGAGCAGTACTTC.

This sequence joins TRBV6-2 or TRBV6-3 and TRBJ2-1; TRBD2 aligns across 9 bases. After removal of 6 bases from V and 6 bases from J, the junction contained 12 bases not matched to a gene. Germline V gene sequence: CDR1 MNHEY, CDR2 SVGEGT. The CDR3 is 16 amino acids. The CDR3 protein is CASSNPAGGGANEQFF. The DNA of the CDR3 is TGTGCCAGCAGCAACCCTGCTGGCGGGGGGGCCAATGAGCAGTTCTTC.

DNA of the CDR3: TGTGCCAGCAGCCCGAGAAACCCCGGGACTGTCCAAGAGACCCAGTACTTC. Its translation: CASSPRNPGTVQETQYF. The chain carries TRBV11-3 and TRBJ2-5; D is perhaps TRBD2 (6 bases). Deletions cut 5 bases from V and 1 base from J, with 20 bases between. From germline, CDR1 is SGHNT and CDR2 YENEEA. The CDR3 runs 17 residues.

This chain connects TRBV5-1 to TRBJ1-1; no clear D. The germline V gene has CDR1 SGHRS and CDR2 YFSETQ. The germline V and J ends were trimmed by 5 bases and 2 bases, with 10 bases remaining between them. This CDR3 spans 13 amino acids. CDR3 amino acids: CASRTTGNTEAFF. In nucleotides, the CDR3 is TGCGCCAGCAGGACGACGGGAAACACTGAAGCTTTCTTT.

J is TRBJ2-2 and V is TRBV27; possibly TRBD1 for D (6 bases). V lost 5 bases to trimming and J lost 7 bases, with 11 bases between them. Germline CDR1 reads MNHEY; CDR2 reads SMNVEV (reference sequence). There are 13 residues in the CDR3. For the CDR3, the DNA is TGTGCCAGCAGTCGACAGGTGGACGGGGAGCTGTTTTTT. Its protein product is CASSRQVDGELFF.

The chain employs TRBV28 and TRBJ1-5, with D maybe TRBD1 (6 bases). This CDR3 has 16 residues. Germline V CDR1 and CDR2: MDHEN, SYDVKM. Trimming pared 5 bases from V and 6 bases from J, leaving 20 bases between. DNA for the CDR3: TGTGCCAGCAGTCCCCCCCACAGACAGGAGAGTCAGCCCCAGCATTTT. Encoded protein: CASSPPHRQESQPQHF.

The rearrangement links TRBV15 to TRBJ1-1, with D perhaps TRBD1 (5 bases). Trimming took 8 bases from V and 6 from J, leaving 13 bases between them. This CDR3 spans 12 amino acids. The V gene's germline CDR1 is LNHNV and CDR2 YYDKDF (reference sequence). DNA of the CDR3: TGTGCCACCCGTGGGGAGGGGCCTGAAGCTTTCTTT. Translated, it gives CATRGEGPEAFF.

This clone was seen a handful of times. CDR3 bases: TGCGCCAGCAGCCGGGAGGCGGGCCCCTCCTACGAGCAGTACTTC. This sequence encodes CASSREAGPSYEQYF. The rearrangement links TRBV4-1 to TRBJ2-7; D is possibly TRBD2 (6 bases). This CDR3 spans 15 amino acids. Per germline, CDR1 MGHRA and CDR2 YSYEKL. V was clipped by 4 bases and J by 0 bases, with 13 bases between them.

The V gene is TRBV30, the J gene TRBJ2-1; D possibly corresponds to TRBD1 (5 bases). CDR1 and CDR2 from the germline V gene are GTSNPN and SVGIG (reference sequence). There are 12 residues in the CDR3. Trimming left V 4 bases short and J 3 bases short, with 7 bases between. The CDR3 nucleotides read TGTGCCTGGACAGGGTTCTACAATGAGCAGTTCTTC. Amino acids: CAWTGFYNEQFF. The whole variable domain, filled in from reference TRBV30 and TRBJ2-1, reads SQTIHQWPATLVQPVGSPLSLECTVEGTSNPNLYWYRQAAGRGLQLLFYSVGIGQISSEVPQNLSASRPQDRQFILSSKKLLLSDSGFYLCAWTGFYNEQFFGPGTRLTVL.

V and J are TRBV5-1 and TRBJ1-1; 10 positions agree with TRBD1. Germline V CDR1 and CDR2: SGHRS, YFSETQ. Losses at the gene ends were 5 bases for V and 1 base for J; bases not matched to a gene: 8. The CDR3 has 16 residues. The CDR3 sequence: CASRSGTGAGNTEAFF. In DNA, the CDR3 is TGCGCCAGCAGGTCCGGGACAGGGGCGGGGAACACTGAAGCTTTCTTT.

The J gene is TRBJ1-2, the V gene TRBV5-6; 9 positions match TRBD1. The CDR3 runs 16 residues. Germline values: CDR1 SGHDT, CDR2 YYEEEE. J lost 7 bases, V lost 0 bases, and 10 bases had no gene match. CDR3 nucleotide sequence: TGTGCCAGCAGCTTGGAAGGGACAGGGCAGGGGTTTGGCTACACCTTC. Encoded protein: CASSLEGTGQGFGYTF.

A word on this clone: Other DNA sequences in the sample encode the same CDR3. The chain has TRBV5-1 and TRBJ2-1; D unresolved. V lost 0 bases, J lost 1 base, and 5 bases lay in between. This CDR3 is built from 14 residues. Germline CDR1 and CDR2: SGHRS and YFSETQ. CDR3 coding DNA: TGCGCCAGCAGCTTGGACAGTTCCTACAATGAGCAGTTCTTC. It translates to CASSLDSSYNEQFF.